The next 31 T cell receptor beta chains were all read from a single sample in a study of blood T cells in healthy people across ages. A sample-barcoded 5' primer and a J-beta primer mix were used in a second PCR of roughly 6 to 11 cycles. TCRdb reprocessed the 5' RACE reads with MiXCR, giving one entry per CDR3 protein. The repertoire holds some 1.4 million distinct CDR3 sequences, with 42% as singletons. Source material: blood. These receptors were taken from a woman younger than 35 in good health.

The V gene is TRBV20-1, the J gene TRBJ2-7; TRBD2 agrees at 7 bases. After removal of 4 bases from V and 2 bases from J, the junction contained 11 bases not matched to a gene. Germline V gives CDR1 DFQATT, CDR2 SNEGSKA (reference sequence). The CDR3 runs 15 residues. CDR3 nucleotide sequence: TGCAGTGCTATCCAAAGGGGAGGGCCTCCCTACGAGCAGTACTTC. Translating it yields CSAIQRGGPPYEQYF.

This clonotype was seen a few times. This chain links TRBV7-6 with TRBJ2-7, with 9 nucleotides matching TRBD2. This CDR3 has 16 residues. The V gene's germline CDR1 is SGHVS and CDR2 FNYEAQ. V dropped 0 bases and J dropped 6; count of bases not matched to a gene: 9. CDR3 in DNA: TGTGCCAGCAGCTTAGCAAGAGCGGGGGGCCCCTCCGAGCAGTACTTC. It yields the protein CASSLARAGGPSEQYF.

This clonotype was detected a few times. The chain joins TRBV6-5 to TRBJ1-4, with no clear D. Per germline, CDR1 MNHEY and CDR2 SVGAGI. Between the trimmed V and J ends, which lost 4 bases and 5 bases, there was a span of 11 bases. The CDR3 totals 14 residues. The CDR3 nucleotides read TGTGCCAGCAGTTCTGAATACGGGAATGAAAAACTGTTTTTT. It codes for CASSSEYGNEKLFF.

In DNA form, the CDR3 reads TGTGCCAGCAGCCAGACAGCGAGCACTGAAGCTTTCTTT. Protein: CASSQTASTEAFF. The rearrangement joins TRBV14 to TRBJ1-1, with D possibly TRBD1 on 5 matching bases. The CDR3 has 13 residues. V was clipped by 3 bases and J by 4 bases, with 9 bases between them. CDR1 is SGHDN, CDR2 FVKESK, per germline.

The gene calls are TRBV12-3 or TRBV12-4 and TRBJ2-1, with D possibly matching TRBD1 (6 bases). This CDR3 spans 16 amino acids. V was cut by 6 bases and J by 1 base, with 16 bases left in between. CDR3 sequence (DNA): TGTGCCAGCAGCCCAGCCGGACAGCTTTCCTACAATGAGCAGTTCTTC. Residues: CASSPAGQLSYNEQFF.

The chain couples TRBV20-1 to TRBJ2-1; D is perhaps TRBD2 (6 bases). The germline V gene has CDR1 DFQATT and CDR2 SNEGSKA (reference sequence). This CDR3 spans 15 amino acids. Deletions cut 0 bases from V and 2 bases from J, with 11 bases between. As DNA, the CDR3 is TGCAGTGCTAGAGAGTATAGCGGAGCCTACAATGAGCAGTTCTTC. It is translated as CSAREYSGAYNEQFF.

This clonotype was found many times. The V and J genes are TRBV10-3 and TRBJ2-1; 9 bases are shared with TRBD2. This CDR3 has 14 residues. Trimming removed 5 bases from V and 8 bases from J; junction bases left unmatched: 7. The germline CDR1 and CDR2 sequences are ENHRY and SYGVKD. CDR3 sequence reads: CAISSSGIPDEQFF. The CDR3 coding sequence is TGTGCCATCAGTTCTAGCGGGATCCCCGATGAGCAGTTCTTC.

The V and J genes are TRBV5-1 and TRBJ2-1, with 7 bases aligning to TRBD2. V lost 4 bases to trimming and J lost 4 bases; unmatched junction nucleotides: 11. The CDR3 has 16 amino acids. The V gene's germline CDR1 is SGHRS and CDR2 YFSETQ. DNA of the CDR3: TGCGCCAGCAGCATCCCCCGTGCTAGCGGTTACAATGAGCAGTTCTTC. Its translation: CASSIPRASGYNEQFF. The whole variable domain, remainder taken from reference TRBV5-1 and TRBJ2-1, is KAGVTQTPRYLIKTRGQQVTLSCSPISGHRSVSWYQQTPGQGLQFLFEYFSETQRNKGNFPGRFSGRQFSNSRSEMNVSTLELGDSALYLCASSIPRASGYNEQFFGPGTRLTVL.

The genes are TRBV20-1 and TRBJ2-3; 8 bases map to TRBD2. The trim removed 5 bases at V and 4 bases at J, leaving 2 bases unmatched. CDR1 is DFQATT and CDR2 is SNEGSKA in the germline V gene (reference sequence). The CDR3 contains 12 residues. The CDR3 sequence is CSAGGGSDTQYF. In nucleotides, the CDR3 is TGCAGTGCTGGCGGGGGGTCAGATACGCAGTATTTT.

The rearrangement uses TRBV11-2 and TRBJ2-2; TRBD2 matches 15 bases. Looked up from germline, CDR1 is SGHAT and CDR2 is FQNNGV. Unmatched junction bases numbered 8, after V lost 5 bases and J lost 7 bases. The CDR3 covers 17 residues. The CDR3 DNA reads TGTGCCAGCAGCCCCAGGACTAGCGGGGGGGCCAGCGGGGAGCTGTTTTTT. This encodes CASSPRTSGGASGELFF. The whole variable domain, remainder taken from reference TRBV11-2 and TRBJ2-2, is EAGVAQSPRYKIIEKRQSVAFWCNPISGHATLYWYQQILGQGPKLLIQFQNNGVVDDSQLPKDRFSAERLKGVDSTLKIQPAKLEDSAVYLCASSPRTSGGASGELFFGEGSRLTVL.

The V and J genes are TRBV7-9 and TRBJ1-1; the match to TRBD1 covers 9 bases. CDR1 and CDR2 from the germline V gene are SEHNR and FQNEAQ (reference sequence). Trimming cost V 2 bases and J 1 base; bases outside gene matches: 2. This CDR3 comprises 15 residues. CDR3 nucleotides: TGTGCCAGCAGCTTACGGGACAGGGAGAACACTGAAGCTTTCTTT. Translation gives CASSLRDRENTEAFF.

This clonotype has a handful of counts. J is TRBJ2-1 and V is TRBV29-1; 8 nucleotides line up with TRBD2. The CDR3 sequence is 13 residues long. The J segment lost 2 bases and the V segment lost 4 bases, leaving 1 base of the junction unmatched. Germline lookup yields CDR1 SQVTM and CDR2 ANQGSEA. The CDR3 spells CSVGSGTYNEQFF. Written as DNA, the CDR3 is TGCAGCGTTGGTAGCGGGACCTACAATGAGCAGTTCTTC.

The chain couples TRBV20-1 to TRBJ2-1, with D perhaps matching TRBD2 (5 bases). The V gene lost 0 bases and the J gene lost 4 bases, with 13 bases spanning the gap. Germline loops: CDR1 DFQATT, CDR2 SNEGSKA (reference sequence). CDR3 length: 15 residues. CDR3 amino acids: CSARDVGRGYNEQFF. DNA for the CDR3: TGCAGTGCTAGAGATGTAGGGAGAGGGTACAATGAGCAGTTCTTC.

This chain links TRBV5-1 with TRBJ2-3, with TRBD2 as a possible D gene (6 bases). Germline CDR1 SGHRS, CDR2 YFSETQ. The CDR3 is made up of 15 amino acids. The V gene lost 4 bases and the J gene lost 1 base, with 13 bases spanning the gap. CDR3 bases: TGCGCCAGCAGCCGTCGGGGGTATGGCACAGATACGCAGTATTTT. As protein: CASSRRGYGTDTQYF.

The chain joins TRBV30 to TRBJ1-1; TRBD1 aligns across 7 bases. Losses at the gene ends were 5 bases for V and 0 bases for J; bases not matched to a gene: 3. The CDR3 spans 13 residues. CDR1 is GTSNPN and CDR2 is SVGIG in the germline V gene (reference sequence). This CDR3 is CAWSTGMNTEAFF. The CDR3 nucleotides are TGTGCCTGGTCGACAGGGATGAACACTGAAGCTTTCTTT. Based on the CDR3 plus reference TRBV30 and TRBJ1-1, the full variable domain is SQTIHQWPATLVQPVGSPLSLECTVEGTSNPNLYWYRQAAGRGLQLLFYSVGIGQISSEVPQNLSASRPQDRQFILSSKKLLLSDSGFYLCAWSTGMNTEAFFGQGTRLTVV.

In this sample, this clonotype turned up a few times. The chain is built from TRBV20-1 and TRBJ2-3; 9 nucleotides match TRBD2. Looked up from germline, CDR1 is DFQATT and CDR2 is SNEGSKA (reference sequence). The CDR3 sequence is 14 residues long. Trimming removed 8 bases from V and 0 bases from J; junction bases left unmatched: 6. This CDR3 reads CSSPSGVSTDTQYF. Written as DNA, the CDR3 is TGCAGTTCCCCTAGCGGGGTGAGCACAGATACGCAGTATTTT.

This clonotype was detected many times. The chain links TRBV11-1 to TRBJ2-5; TRBD2 matches 9 bases. The CDR3 extends over 15 amino acids. Germline trimming cut 1 base from V and 5 bases from J; bases unmatched to any gene: 5. The germline V gene has CDR1 SGHAT and CDR2 FQDESV (reference sequence). CDR3 nucleotide sequence: TGTGCCAGCAGCTTAGAAGCGGGAGGTGTCGAGACCCAGTACTTC. Its protein is CASSLEAGGVETQYF.

The chain links TRBV7-9 to TRBJ2-1, with 8 bases fitting TRBD1. V was clipped by 5 bases and J by 5 bases; unmatched bases: 14. Germline V gene sequence: CDR1 SEHNR, CDR2 FQNEAQ (reference sequence). The CDR3 has 17 residues. CDR3 in DNA: TGTGCCAGCAGCCGAGTCTCAGGGGGCCTAGTAGACAATGAGCAGTTCTTC. Translated: CASSRVSGGLVDNEQFF.

V usage is TRBV5-1 and J usage is TRBJ2-1; 11 bases are a match to TRBD2. Trimming at V came to 4 bases and at J to 1 base, leaving 7 bases not matched to a gene. Germline lookup yields CDR1 SGHRS and CDR2 YFSETQ. CDR3 length equals 17 residues. The CDR3 loop is CASSAGTSGKSYNEQFF. CDR3 in DNA: TGCGCCAGCAGCGCCGGGACTAGCGGCAAGTCCTACAATGAGCAGTTCTTC.

The sample holds a few counts of this clonotype. CDR3 in DNA: TGCAGTGCTAGAGATAAGACAGGGATGGACAATGAGCAGTTCTTC. Its protein is CSARDKTGMDNEQFF. The J gene is TRBJ2-1, the V gene TRBV20-1; TRBD1 aligns across 7 bases. The germline V gene has CDR1 DFQATT and CDR2 SNEGSKA (reference sequence). J gave up 5 bases and V 0 bases, and 7 bases lay outside the gene matches. The CDR3 loop spans 15 amino acids.

This clonotype was found a few times. The rearrangement links TRBV12-3 or TRBV12-4 to TRBJ2-7; perhaps TRBD2 as D (6 bases). The CDR3 consists of 13 residues. Trimming pared 4 bases from V and 4 bases from J, leaving 11 bases between. The DNA for the CDR3 is TGTGCCAGCAGTTGGGGGGAGGCGTACGAGCAGTACTTC. Protein product: CASSWGEAYEQYF.

This clonotype was detected a few times. The rearrangement joins TRBV6-5 to TRBJ2-1, with no clear D. The V and J ends lost 7 bases and 0 bases respectively, with 13 bases between them. Germline lookup yields CDR1 MNHEY and CDR2 SVGAGI. The length of the CDR3 is 15 residues. The chain's CDR3 is CASKGWTSSYNEQFF. The CDR3 DNA is TGTGCCAGCAAAGGTTGGACGAGCTCCTACAATGAGCAGTTCTTC.

This CDR3 is CASTPGAGGNYGYTF. The CDR3 DNA is TGTGCCAGCACCCCGGGGGCAGGGGGGAACTATGGCTACACCTTC. The chain uses TRBV12-3 or TRBV12-4 and TRBJ1-2; 7 nucleotides agree with TRBD1. This CDR3 has 15 residues. V lost 7 bases and J lost 2; bases outside the gene matches: 10.

This clonotype was counted only a few times. This chain joins TRBV12-3 or TRBV12-4 and TRBJ2-3, with D perhaps TRBD2 (6 bases). Deletions cut 6 bases from V and 9 bases from J, with 19 bases between. The CDR3 length is 14 residues. In DNA, the CDR3 is TGTGCCAGCAGAGCCGGGACTGGTAGTGGGACGCAGTATTTT. Translating it yields CASRAGTGSGTQYF.

The V and J genes are TRBV11-2 and TRBJ1-4; 10 bases align to TRBD1. J was trimmed by 1 base and V by 4 bases; bases with no gene match: 0. The CDR3 sequence is 15 residues long. Germline V gene lookup returns CDR1 SGHAT and CDR2 FQNNGV. This chain's CDR3 is CASSWTGGTNEKLFF. CDR3 nucleotides: TGTGCCAGCAGCTGGACAGGGGGAACTAATGAAAAACTGTTTTTT.

This rearrangement joins TRBV6-1 to TRBJ2-5, with a possible D match to TRBD2 (6 bases). The V gene lost 4 bases and the J gene lost 5 bases, with 11 bases spanning the gap. Per the germline V gene, CDR1 is MNHNS and CDR2 is SASEGT. The CDR3 sequence is 13 residues long. In DNA, the CDR3 is TGTGCCAGCAGTGGGGACTTGGAGGAGACCCAGTACTTC. Translation: CASSGDLEETQYF.

V usage is TRBV10-3 and J usage is TRBJ2-1; TRBD2 matches at 8 bases. The V segment lost 4 bases and the J segment 8 bases; nucleotides outside the gene matches: 7. Germline V lookup: CDR1 ENHRY, CDR2 SYGVKD. This CDR3 region has 14 residues. CDR3: CAISVREGMDEQFF. CDR3 nucleotide sequence: TGTGCCATCAGTGTCCGGGAGGGGATGGATGAGCAGTTCTTC.

This chain uses TRBV7-3 with TRBJ2-3, with TRBD2 identical over 10 bases. Germline CDR1 SGHTA, CDR2 FQGTGA. This CDR3 comprises 17 residues. The V and J ends lost 5 bases and 5 bases, in that order; junction bases with no gene match: 13. The CDR3: CASSPGVSSGGIDTQYF. The CDR3 DNA is TGTGCCAGCAGCCCAGGGGTTTCTAGCGGGGGCATAGATACGCAGTATTTT.

The chain uses TRBV6-5 and TRBJ2-1, with unresolved D. Germline V gene lookup returns CDR1 MNHEY and CDR2 SVGAGI. The CDR3 has 14 residues. V was trimmed by 0 bases and J by 8 bases, leaving 11 bases between them. Here the CDR3 DNA reads TGTGCCAGCAGTTACTCGGGTAGTACCCATGAGCAGTTCTTC. Protein product: CASSYSGSTHEQFF.

The rearrangement joins TRBV7-9 to TRBJ2-5, with 7 positions matching TRBD2. CDR1 is SEHNR, CDR2 FQNEAQ, per germline (reference sequence). The CDR3 sequence is 15 residues long. Losses at the gene ends were 5 bases for V and 3 bases for J; bases not matched to a gene: 9. CDR3 protein: CASSIRLAQEETQYF. In nucleotides, the CDR3 is TGTGCCAGCAGCATACGACTAGCCCAAGAAGAGACCCAGTACTTC.

V usage is TRBV28 and J usage is TRBJ2-4; D is ambiguous. The germline V and J ends were trimmed by 2 bases and 2 bases, with 16 bases remaining between them. The CDR3 totals 17 residues. Germline V CDR1 and CDR2: MDHEN, SYDVKM. The CDR3: CASSLAPSAGSKNIQYF. The CDR3 region has the DNA TGTGCCAGCAGTTTAGCCCCTTCGGCCGGGTCCAAAAACATTCAGTACTTC.